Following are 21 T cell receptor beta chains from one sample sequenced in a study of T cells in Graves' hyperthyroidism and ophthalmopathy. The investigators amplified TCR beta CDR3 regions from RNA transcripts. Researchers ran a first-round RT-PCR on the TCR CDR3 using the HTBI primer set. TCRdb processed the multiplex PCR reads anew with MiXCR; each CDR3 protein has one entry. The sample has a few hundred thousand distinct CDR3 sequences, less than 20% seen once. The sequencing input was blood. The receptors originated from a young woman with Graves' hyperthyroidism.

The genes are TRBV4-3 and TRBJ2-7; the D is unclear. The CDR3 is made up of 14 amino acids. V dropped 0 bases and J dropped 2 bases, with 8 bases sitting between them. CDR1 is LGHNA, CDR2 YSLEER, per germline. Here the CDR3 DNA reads TGCGCCAGCAGCCAAGAACACAGAACCTACGAGCAGTACTTC. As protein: CASSQEHRTYEQYF.

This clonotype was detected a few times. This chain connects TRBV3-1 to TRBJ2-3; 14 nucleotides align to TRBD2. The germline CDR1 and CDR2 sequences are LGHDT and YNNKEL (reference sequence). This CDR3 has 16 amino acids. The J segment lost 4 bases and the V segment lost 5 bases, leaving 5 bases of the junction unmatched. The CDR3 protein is CASSNGLAGGADTQYF. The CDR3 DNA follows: TGTGCCAGCAGCAACGGACTAGCGGGGGGCGCAGATACGCAGTATTTT.

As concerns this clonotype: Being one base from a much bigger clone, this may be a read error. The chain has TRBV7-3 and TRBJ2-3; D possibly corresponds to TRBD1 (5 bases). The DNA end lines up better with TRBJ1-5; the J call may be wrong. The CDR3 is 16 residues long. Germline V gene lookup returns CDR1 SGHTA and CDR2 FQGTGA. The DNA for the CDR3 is TGTGCCAGCAGCTTAACGGGGCTTCGAAGGGCAGATACGCAGCATTTT. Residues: CASSLTGLRRADTQHF.

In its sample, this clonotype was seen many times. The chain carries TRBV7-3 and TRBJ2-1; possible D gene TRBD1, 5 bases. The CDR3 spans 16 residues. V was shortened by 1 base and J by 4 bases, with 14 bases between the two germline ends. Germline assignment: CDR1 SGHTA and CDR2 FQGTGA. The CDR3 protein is CASSLNSAGIYNEQFF. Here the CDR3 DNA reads TGTGCCAGCAGCTTAAATTCTGCAGGGATATACAATGAGCAGTTCTTC.

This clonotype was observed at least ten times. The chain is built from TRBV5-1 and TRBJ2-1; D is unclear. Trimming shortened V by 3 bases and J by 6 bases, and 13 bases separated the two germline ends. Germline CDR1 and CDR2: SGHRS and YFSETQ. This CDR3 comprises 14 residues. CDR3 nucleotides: TGCGCCAGCAGCTCGGACCAGTTATTCAATGAGCAGTTCTTC. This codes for CASSSDQLFNEQFF.

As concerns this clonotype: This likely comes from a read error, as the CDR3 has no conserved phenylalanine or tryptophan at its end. The CDR3 spells CASRTGTAGNQPQHL. For the CDR3, the DNA is TGTGCCAGCAGAACCGGGACAGCTGGCAATCAGCCCCAGCATCTT. The rearrangement joins TRBV6-1 to TRBJ1-5; 7 nucleotides match TRBD1. The CDR3 has 15 residues. J lost 2 bases, V lost 6 bases, and 7 bases had no gene match. Per the germline V gene, CDR1 is MNHNS and CDR2 is SASEGT.

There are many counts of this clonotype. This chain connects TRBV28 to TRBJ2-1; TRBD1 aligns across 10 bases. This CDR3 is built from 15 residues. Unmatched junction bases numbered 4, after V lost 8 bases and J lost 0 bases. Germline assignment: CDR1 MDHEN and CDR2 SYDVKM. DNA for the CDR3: TGTGCCAGCGCGACAGGGGGCCCCTCCTACAATGAGCAGTTCTTC. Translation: CASATGGPSYNEQFF.

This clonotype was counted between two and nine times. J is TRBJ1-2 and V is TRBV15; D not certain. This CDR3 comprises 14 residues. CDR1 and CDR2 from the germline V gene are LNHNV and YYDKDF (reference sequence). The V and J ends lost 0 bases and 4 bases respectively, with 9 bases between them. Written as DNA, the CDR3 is TGTGCCACCAGCAGAGATAAGGGATTCTATGGCTACACCTTC. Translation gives CATSRDKGFYGYTF.

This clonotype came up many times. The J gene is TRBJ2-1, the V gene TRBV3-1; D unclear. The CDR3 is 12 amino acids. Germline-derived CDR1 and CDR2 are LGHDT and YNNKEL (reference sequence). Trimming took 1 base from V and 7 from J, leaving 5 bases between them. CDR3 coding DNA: TGTGCCAGCAGCCAAGTAGTGAATGAGCAGTTCTTC. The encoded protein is CASSQVVNEQFF.

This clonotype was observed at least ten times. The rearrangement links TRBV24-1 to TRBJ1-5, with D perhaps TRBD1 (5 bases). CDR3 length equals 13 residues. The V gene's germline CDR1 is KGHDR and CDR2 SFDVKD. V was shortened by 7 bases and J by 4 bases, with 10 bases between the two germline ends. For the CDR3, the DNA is TGTGCCACCAGGGGGGGGGTAAATCAGCCCCAGCATTTT. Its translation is CATRGGVNQPQHF.

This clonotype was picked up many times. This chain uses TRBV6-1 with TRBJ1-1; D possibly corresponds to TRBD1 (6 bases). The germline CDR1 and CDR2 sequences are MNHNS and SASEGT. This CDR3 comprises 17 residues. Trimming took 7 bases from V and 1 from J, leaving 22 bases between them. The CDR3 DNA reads TGTGCCAGCACTACCGTCGGTGGGGGGCTGAGGAACACTGAAGCTTTCTTT. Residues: CASTTVGGGLRNTEAFF.

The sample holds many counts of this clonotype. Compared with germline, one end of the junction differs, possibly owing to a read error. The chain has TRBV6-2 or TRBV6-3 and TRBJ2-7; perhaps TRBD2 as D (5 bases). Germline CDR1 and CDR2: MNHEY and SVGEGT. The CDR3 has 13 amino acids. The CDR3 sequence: CASSYRRGYEQYF. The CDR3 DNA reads TGCGCCAGCAGTTACCGCCGGGGCTACGAGCAGTACTTC.

CDR3 amino acids: CSARGPRGNTEAFF. The CDR3 DNA follows: TGCAGTGCTAGAGGCCCCAGGGGGAACACTGAAGCTTTCTTT. V and J are TRBV20-1 and TRBJ1-1; maybe TRBD1 (6 bases). V was trimmed by 1 base and J by 1 base, leaving 10 bases between them. There are 14 residues in the CDR3. Germline values: CDR1 DFQATT, CDR2 SNEGSKA (reference sequence).

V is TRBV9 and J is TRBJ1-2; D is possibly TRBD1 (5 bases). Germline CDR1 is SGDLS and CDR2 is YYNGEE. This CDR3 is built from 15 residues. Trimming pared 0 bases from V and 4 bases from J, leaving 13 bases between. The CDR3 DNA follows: TGTGCCAGCAGCGTAGAGGGACGGAATCTCTATGGCTACACCTTC. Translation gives CASSVEGRNLYGYTF.

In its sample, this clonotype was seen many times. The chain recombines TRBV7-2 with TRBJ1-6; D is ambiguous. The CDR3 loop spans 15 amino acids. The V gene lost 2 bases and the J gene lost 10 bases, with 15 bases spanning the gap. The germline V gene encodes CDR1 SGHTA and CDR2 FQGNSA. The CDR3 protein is CASSLSISAGSPLHF. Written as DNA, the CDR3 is TGTGCCAGCAGCTTATCCATCTCCGCGGGATCACCCCTCCACTTT.

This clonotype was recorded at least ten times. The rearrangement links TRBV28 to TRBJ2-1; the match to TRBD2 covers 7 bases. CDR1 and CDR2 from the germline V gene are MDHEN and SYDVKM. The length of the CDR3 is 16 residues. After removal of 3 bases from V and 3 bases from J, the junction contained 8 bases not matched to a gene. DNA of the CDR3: TGTGCCAGCAGTTTGACTCGGGAGGTAGTCTACAATGAGCAGTTCTTC. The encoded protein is CASSLTREVVYNEQFF.

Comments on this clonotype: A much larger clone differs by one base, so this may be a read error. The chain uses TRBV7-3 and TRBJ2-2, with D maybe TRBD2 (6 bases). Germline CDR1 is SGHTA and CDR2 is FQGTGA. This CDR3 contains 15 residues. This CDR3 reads CASSGGVANTEELFF. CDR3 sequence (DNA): TGTGCCAGCAGCGGAGGGGTTGCGAACACCGAGGAGCTGTTTTTT. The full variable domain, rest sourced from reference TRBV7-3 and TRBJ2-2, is GAGVSQTPSNKVTEKGKYVELRCDPISGHTALYWYRQSLGQGPEFLIYFQGTGAADDSGLPNDRFFAVRPEGSVSTLKIQRTERGDSAVYLCASSGGVANTEELFFGEGSRLTVL.

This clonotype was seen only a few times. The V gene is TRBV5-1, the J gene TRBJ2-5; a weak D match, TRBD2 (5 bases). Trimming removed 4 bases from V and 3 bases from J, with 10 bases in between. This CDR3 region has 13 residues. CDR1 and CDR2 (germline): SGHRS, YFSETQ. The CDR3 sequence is CASSPGGEETQYF. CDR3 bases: TGCGCCAGCAGCCCTGGAGGCGAAGAGACCCAGTACTTC.

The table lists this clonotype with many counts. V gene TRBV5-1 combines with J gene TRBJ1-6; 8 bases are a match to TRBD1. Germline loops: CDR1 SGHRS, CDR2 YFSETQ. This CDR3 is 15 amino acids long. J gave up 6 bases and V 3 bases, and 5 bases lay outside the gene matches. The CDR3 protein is CASSSAGQANSPLHF. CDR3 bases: TGCGCCAGCAGCTCGGCGGGACAGGCTAATTCACCCCTCCACTTT.

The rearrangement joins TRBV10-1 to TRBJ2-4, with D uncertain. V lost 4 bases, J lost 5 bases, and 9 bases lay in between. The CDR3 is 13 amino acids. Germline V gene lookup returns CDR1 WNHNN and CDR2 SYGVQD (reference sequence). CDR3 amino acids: CASSVGFQNIQYF. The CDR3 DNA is TGCGCCAGCAGTGTCGGTTTCCAAAACATTCAGTACTTC.

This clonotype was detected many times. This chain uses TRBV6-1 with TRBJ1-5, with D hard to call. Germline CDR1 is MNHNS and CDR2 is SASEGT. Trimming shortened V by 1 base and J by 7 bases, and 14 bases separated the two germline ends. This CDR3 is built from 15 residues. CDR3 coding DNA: TGTGCCAGCAGTGAAGGGTCTCACGAGGTCCAGCCCCAGCATTTT. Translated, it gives CASSEGSHEVQPQHF.